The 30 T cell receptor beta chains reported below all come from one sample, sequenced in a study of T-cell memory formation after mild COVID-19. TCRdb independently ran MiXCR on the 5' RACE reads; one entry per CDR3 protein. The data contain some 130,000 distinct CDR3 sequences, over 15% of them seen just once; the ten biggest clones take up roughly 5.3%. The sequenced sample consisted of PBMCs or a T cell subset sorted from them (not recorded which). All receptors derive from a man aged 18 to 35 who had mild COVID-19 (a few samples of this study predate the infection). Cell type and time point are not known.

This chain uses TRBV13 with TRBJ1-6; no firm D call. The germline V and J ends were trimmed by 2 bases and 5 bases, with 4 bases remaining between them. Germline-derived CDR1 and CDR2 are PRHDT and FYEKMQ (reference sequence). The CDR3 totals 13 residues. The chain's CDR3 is CASSLSDNSPLHF. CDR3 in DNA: TGTGCCAGCAGCTTATCAGATAATTCACCCCTCCACTTT.

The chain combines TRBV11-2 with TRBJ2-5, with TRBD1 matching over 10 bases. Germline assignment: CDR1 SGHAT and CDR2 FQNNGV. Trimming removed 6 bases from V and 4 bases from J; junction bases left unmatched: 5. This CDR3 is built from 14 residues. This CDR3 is CASSPGQGIETQYF. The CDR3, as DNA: TGTGCCAGCAGTCCGGGACAGGGGATAGAGACCCAGTACTTC.

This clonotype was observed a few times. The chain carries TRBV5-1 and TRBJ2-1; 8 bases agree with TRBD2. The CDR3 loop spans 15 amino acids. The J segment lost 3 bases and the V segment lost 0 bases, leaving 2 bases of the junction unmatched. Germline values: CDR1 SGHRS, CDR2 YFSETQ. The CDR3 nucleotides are TGCGCCAGCAGCTTGGCCAGCGGGGGCTACAATGAGCAGTTCTTC. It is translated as CASSLASGGYNEQFF.

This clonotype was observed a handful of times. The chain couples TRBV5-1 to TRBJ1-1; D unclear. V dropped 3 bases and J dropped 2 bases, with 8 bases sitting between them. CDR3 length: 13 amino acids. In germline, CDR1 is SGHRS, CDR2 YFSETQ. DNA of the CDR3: TGCGCCAGCAGCTATGGACCCAACACTGAAGCTTTCTTT. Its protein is CASSYGPNTEAFF. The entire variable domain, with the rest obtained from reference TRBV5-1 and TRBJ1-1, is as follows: KAGVTQTPRYLIKTRGQQVTLSCSPISGHRSVSWYQQTPGQGLQFLFEYFSETQRNKGNFPGRFSGRQFSNSRSEMNVSTLELGDSALYLCASSYGPNTEAFFGQGTRLTVV.

The CDR3: CATNSGWADYNSPLHF. The CDR3 nucleotides are TGTGCCACCAACAGCGGTTGGGCGGATTATAATTCACCCCTCCACTTT. This chain joins TRBV6-5 and TRBJ1-6; D call uncertain. Germline V gives CDR1 MNHEY, CDR2 SVGAGI. The CDR3 covers 16 residues. V was shortened by 10 bases and J by 4 bases, with 20 bases between the two germline ends.

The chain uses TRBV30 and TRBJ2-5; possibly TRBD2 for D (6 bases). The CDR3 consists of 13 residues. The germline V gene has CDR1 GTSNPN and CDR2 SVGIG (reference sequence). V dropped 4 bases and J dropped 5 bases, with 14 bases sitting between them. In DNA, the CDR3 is TGTGCCTGGACCCCTTTTGGGAGGGAGACCCAGTACTTC. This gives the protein CAWTPFGRETQYF. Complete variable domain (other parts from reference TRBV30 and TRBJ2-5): SQTIHQWPATLVQPVGSPLSLECTVEGTSNPNLYWYRQAAGRGLQLLFYSVGIGQISSEVPQNLSASRPQDRQFILSSKKLLLSDSGFYLCAWTPFGRETQYFGPGTRLLVL.

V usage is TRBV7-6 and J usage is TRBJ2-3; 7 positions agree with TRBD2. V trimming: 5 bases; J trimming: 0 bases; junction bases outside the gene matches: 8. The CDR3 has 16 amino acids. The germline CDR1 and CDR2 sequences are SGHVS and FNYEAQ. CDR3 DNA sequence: TGTGCCAGCAGCATAAGCGGGGTCCCTAGCACAGATACGCAGTATTTT. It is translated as CASSISGVPSTDTQYF.

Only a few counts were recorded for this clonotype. CDR3 DNA sequence: TGTGCCAGCTTTTCCGCTGACGAGCAGTACTTC. It yields the protein CASFSADEQYF. The rearrangement joins TRBV7-3 to TRBJ2-7; no clear D gene. Germline assignment: CDR1 SGHTA and CDR2 FQGTGA. The CDR3 runs to 11 residues. Trimming left V 8 bases short and J 5 bases short, with 10 bases between.

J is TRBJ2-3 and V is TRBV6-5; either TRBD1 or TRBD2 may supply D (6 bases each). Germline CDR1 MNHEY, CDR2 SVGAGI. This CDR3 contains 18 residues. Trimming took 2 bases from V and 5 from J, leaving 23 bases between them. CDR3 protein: CASSYIGGRGGKLDTQYF. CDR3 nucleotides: TGTGCCAGCAGTTACATTGGGGGGAGAGGGGGGAAATTAGATACGCAGTATTTT.

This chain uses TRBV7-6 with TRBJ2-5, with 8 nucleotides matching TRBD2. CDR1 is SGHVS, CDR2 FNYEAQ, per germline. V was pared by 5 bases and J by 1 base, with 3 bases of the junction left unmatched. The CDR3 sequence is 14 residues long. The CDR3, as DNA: TGTGCCAGCAGCACTACTAGCGGCCAAGAGACCCAGTACTTC. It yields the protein CASSTTSGQETQYF.

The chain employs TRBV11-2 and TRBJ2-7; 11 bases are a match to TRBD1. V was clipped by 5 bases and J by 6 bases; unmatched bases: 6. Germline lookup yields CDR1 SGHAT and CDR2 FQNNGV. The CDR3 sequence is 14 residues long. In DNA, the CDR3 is TGTGCCAGCAGCCTAACCGGGACAGGGGGCGAGCAGTACGTC. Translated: CASSLTGTGGEQYV.

This chain's CDR3 is CASGYRGRNEQYF. CDR3 nucleotides: TGTGCCAGTGGCTACAGGGGGCGCAACGAGCAGTACTTC. The rearrangement links TRBV19 to TRBJ2-7, with 9 bases fitting TRBD1. The germline CDR1 and CDR2 sequences are LNHDA and SQIVND (reference sequence). The CDR3 totals 13 residues. V shed 8 bases, J shed 5 bases, and the junction held 7 bases outside the gene matches.

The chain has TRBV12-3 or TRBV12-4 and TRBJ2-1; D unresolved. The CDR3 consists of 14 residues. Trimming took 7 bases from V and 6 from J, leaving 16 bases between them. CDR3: CASMWGGFGNEQFF. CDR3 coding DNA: TGTGCCAGCATGTGGGGTGGATTCGGCAATGAGCAGTTCTTC.

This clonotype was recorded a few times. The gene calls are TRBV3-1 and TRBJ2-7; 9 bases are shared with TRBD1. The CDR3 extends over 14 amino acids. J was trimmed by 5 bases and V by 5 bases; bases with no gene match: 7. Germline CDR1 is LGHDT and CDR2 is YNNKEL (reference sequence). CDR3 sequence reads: CASSLTGGIDEQYF. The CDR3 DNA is TGTGCCAGCAGCTTGACAGGGGGGATCGACGAGCAGTACTTC.

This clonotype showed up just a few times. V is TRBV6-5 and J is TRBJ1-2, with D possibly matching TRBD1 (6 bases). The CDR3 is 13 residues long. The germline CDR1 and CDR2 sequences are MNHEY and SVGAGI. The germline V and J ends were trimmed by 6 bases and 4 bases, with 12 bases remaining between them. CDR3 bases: TGTGCCAGCAGGGCAGGGGTCGGCTATGGCTACACCTTC. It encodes CASRAGVGYGYTF.

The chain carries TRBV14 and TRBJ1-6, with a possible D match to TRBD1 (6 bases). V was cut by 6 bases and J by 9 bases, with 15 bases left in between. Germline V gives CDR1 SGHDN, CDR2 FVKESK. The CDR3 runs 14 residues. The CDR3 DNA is TGTGCCAGCAGTCCGGGCAGGGGAGCTTCACCCCTCCACTTT. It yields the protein CASSPGRGASPLHF.

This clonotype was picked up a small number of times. CDR3 protein: CSARNAGGRADTQYF. CDR3 bases: TGCAGTGCTAGAAACGCGGGGGGGCGGGCAGATACGCAGTATTTT. The rearrangement links TRBV20-1 to TRBJ2-3; the match to TRBD2 covers 9 bases. The V segment lost 2 bases and the J segment 4 bases; nucleotides outside the gene matches: 7. Looked up from germline, CDR1 is DFQATT and CDR2 is SNEGSKA (reference sequence). The CDR3 length is 15 residues.

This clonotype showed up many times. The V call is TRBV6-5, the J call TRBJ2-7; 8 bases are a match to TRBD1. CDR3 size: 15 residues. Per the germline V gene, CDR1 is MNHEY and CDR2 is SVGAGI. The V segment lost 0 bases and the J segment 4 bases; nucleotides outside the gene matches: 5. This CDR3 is CASSYSSGGFYEQYF. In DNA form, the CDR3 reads TGTGCCAGCAGTTACTCTTCAGGGGGCTTTTACGAGCAGTACTTC.

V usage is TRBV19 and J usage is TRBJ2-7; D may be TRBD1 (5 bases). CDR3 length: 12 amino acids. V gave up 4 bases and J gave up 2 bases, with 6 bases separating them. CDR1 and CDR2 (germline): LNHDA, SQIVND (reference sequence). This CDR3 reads CASSKGTYEQYF. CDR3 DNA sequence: TGTGCCAGTAGTAAGGGGACCTACGAGCAGTACTTC.

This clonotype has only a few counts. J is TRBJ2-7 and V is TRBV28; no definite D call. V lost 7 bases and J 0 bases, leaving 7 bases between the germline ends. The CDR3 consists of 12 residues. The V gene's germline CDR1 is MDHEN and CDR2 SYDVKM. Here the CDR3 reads CASTFGSYEQYV. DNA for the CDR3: TGTGCCAGCACCTTTGGCTCCTACGAGCAGTACGTC.

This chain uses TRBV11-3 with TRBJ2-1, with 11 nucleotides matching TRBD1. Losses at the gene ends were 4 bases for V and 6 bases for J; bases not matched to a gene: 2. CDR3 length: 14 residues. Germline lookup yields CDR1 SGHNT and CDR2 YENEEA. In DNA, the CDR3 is TGTGCCAGCAGCTCCGGGACAGGGGGCAATGAGCAGTTCTTC. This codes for CASSSGTGGNEQFF.

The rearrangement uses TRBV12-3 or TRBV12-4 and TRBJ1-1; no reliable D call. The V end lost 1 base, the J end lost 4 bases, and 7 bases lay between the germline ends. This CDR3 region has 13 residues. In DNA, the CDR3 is TGTGCCAGCAGTTTAGGGGGTCCCACTGAAGCTTTCTTT. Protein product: CASSLGGPTEAFF.

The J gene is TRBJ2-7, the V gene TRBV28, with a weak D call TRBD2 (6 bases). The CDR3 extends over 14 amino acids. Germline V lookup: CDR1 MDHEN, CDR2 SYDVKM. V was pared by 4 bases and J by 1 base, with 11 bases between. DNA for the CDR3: TGTGCCAGCAGTTCCCCGGGGGAGTCCTACGAGCAGTACTTC. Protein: CASSSPGESYEQYF.

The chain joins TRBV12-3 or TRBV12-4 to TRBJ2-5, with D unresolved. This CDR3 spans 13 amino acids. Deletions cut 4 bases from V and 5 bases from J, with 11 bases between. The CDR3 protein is CASSWLSAETQYF. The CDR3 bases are TGTGCCAGCAGTTGGCTTAGTGCGGAGACCCAGTACTTC.

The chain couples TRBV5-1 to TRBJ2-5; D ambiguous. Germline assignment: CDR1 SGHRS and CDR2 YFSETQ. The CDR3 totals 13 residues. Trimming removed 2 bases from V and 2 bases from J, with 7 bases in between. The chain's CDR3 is CASSFTVQETQYF. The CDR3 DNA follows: TGCGCCAGCAGCTTTACGGTACAAGAGACCCAGTACTTC. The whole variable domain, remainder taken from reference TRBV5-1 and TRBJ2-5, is KAGVTQTPRYLIKTRGQQVTLSCSPISGHRSVSWYQQTPGQGLQFLFEYFSETQRNKGNFPGRFSGRQFSNSRSEMNVSTLELGDSALYLCASSFTVQETQYFGPGTRLLVL.

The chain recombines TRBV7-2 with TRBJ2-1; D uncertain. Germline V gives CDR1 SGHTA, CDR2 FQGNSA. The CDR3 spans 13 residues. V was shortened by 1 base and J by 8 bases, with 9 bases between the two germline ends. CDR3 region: CASSLGRDYEQFF. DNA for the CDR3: TGTGCCAGCAGCTTAGGGAGAGATTATGAGCAGTTCTTC.

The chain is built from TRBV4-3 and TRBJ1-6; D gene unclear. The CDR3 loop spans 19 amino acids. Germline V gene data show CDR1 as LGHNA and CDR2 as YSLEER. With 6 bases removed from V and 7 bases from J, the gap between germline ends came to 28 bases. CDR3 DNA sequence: TGCGCCAGCAGGTATCAACACTTAAGTTCGGACGAGTTGAATTCACCCCTCCACTTT. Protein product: CASRYQHLSSDELNSPLHF.

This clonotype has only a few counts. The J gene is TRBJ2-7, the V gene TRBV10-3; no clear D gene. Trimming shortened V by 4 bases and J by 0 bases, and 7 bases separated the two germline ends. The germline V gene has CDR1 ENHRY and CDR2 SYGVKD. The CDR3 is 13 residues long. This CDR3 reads CAISASSSYEQYF. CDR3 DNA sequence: TGTGCCATCAGTGCTTCGAGCTCCTACGAGCAGTACTTC.

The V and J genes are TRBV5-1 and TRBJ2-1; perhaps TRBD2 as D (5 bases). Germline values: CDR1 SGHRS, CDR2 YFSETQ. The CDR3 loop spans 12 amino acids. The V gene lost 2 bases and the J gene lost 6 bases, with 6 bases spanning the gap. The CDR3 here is CASSFGLNEQFF. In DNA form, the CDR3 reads TGCGCCAGCAGCTTTGGACTCAATGAGCAGTTCTTC.

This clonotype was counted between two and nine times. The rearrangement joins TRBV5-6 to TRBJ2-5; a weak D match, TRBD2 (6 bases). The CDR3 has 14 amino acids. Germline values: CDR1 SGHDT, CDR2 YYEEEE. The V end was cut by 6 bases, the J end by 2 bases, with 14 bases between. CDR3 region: CASTVRGIQETQYF. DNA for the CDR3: TGTGCCAGCACCGTCCGGGGGATACAAGAGACCCAGTACTTC.